This T cell receptor (beta chain) was sequenced in a study of T-cell reconstitution after alpha-beta-depleted transplantation in children. The library targeted TCRbeta and was prepared with unique molecular identifiers. TCRdb re-derived calls from the PCR reads in MiXCR, one entry per CDR3 protein. The sample shows roughly 500,000 distinct CDR3 sequences, about 16% of them seen only once. Many counts were recorded for this clonotype. V gave up 4 bases and J gave up 5 bases; unmatched junction bases: 5. Germline V gene sequence: CDR1 SGHRS, CDR2 YFSETQ. The CDR3 is 13 residues long. The clonotype comes from a human donor who donated a stem cell graft to a child with acute lymphoblastic leukemia. The chain couples TRBV5-1 to TRBJ2-5; 7 bases match TRBD1. The sample was PBMCs from the stem cell graft donor, taken from the stem cell graft. CDR3 bases: TGCGCCAGCAGCCACCCACAGGGGGAGACCCAGTACTTC. It encodes CASSHPQGETQYF.